Listed below are T cell receptor beta chains from one sample, sequenced in a study of breast tumors, draining lymph nodes, adjacent tissues. TCRdb called the multiplex PCR reads again in MiXCR, with one record for every CDR3 protein. This sample yields roughly 110,000 distinct CDR3 sequences, of which more than 25% are seen a single time; under 6.5% belongs to the top ten. Specimen: axillary lymph node tissue. The receptors were gathered from a female donor with breast cancer. Some clones in this sample may be carry-over from other donors' samples. Each CDR3 is given with its conserved first and last residue. A D gene is named only where the DNA matches it firmly. Expanded clones are given a class, and other clones once, few, many or no size at all.

>TRBV6-2/TRBV6-3|many|TRBJ1-6|.
CASSHRGLSYNSPLHF
TGTGCCAGCAGCCACCGGGGCCTCTCCTATAATTCACCCCTCCACTTT
>TRBV6-2/TRBV6-3|many|TRBJ1-5|TRBD1
CASSYRTGTNQPQHF
TGTGCCAGCAGTTACCGGACAGGGACAAATCAGCCCCAGCATTTT
>TRBV18|many|TRBJ1-3|.
CASSPPPETSNRNTIYF
TGTGCCAGCTCACCACCGCCCGAGACATCGAATCGGAACACCATATATTTT
>TRBV7-3|many|TRBJ2-3|.
CASSLGGWRGSTDTQYF
TGTGCCAGCAGCCTAGGCGGCTGGAGAGGTAGCACAGATACGCAGTATTTT
>TRBV14|.|TRBJ2-1|TRBD1
CASSQRQGADEQSF
TGTGCCAGCAGCCAGAGACAGGGGGCTGATGAGCAGTCCTTC
>TRBV12-3/TRBV12-4|many|TRBJ2-1|TRBD2
CASRAGLASYNEQFF
TGTGCCAGCAGGGCGGGACTAGCGAGCTACAATGAGCAGTTCTTC
>TRBV7-2|many|TRBJ2-1|.
CASSAYGEQFF
TGTGCCAGCAGCGCATATGGTGAGCAGTTCTTC
>TRBV10-3|.|TRBJ1-6|.
CAINEGENSPLHF
TGTGCCATCAATGAGGGGGAAAATTCACCCCTCCACTTT
>TRBV20-1|many|TRBJ1-5|TRBD1
CSARGTDNQPQHF
TGCAGTGCTAGGGGGACAGATAATCAGCCCCAGCATTTT
>TRBV9|.|TRBJ1-6|.
CASSSGGSSYNSPLHF
TGTGCCAGCAGCTCGGGAGGGTCCTCCTATAATTCACCCCTCCACTTT
>TRBV9|many|TRBJ1-6|TRBD1
CASSVTGTVASPLHF
TGTGCCAGCAGCGTGACCGGGACAGTGGCTTCACCCCTCCACTTT
>TRBV4-3|.|TRBJ1-4|.
CASSQERGRKLFF
TGCGCCAGCAGCCAAGAACGGGGGCGAAAACTGTTTTTT
>TRBV19|many|TRBJ1-2|.
CASSTGEEWDGYTF
TGTGCCAGTAGTACAGGGGAGGAGTGGGATGGCTACACCTTC
>TRBV6-2/TRBV6-3|many|TRBJ1-2|.
CASSFSNYGYTF
TGTGCCAGCAGTTTTTCAAACTATGGCTACACCTTC
>TRBV27|once|TRBJ1-2|.
CASSLGGPGGYTF
TGTGCCAGCAGTCTAGGTGGGCCAGGGGGCTACACCTTC
>TRBV5-8|many|TRBJ2-1|TRBD2
CASSLVGTSGRGSYNEQFF
TGTGCCAGCAGCTTGGTCGGGACTAGCGGGAGGGGCTCCTACAATGAGCAGTTCTTC
>TRBV11-2|.|TRBJ2-7|TRBD1
CASSYGQGDFSYEQYF
TGTGCCAGCAGCTACGGACAGGGGGATTTTTCCTACGAGCAGTACTTC
>TRBV6-2/TRBV6-3|few|TRBJ2-3|TRBD1
CASSHGGTGGFSTGTQYF
TGTGCCAGCAGTCACGGGGGGACAGGGGGGTTCTCCACAGGTACGCAGTATTTT
>TRBV5-1|.|TRBJ2-3|TRBD2
CASRTSGGHITDTQYF
TGCGCCAGCCGGACTAGCGGGGGGCATATCACAGATACGCAGTATTTT
>TRBV7-9|many|TRBJ1-4|.
CASSLDRFYEKLFF
TGTGCCAGCAGCTTGGACCGTTTTTATGAAAAACTGTTTTTT
>TRBV2|.|TRBJ2-1|.
CASGGLAAYNEQFF
TGTGCCAGCGGGGGGCTAGCGGCCTACAATGAGCAGTTCTTC
>TRBV6-1|many|TRBJ1-2|TRBD1
CASSHEGGGNYGYTF
TGTGCCAGCAGTCACGAAGGGGGCGGTAACTATGGCTACACCTTC
>TRBV7-2|many|TRBJ2-3|.
CASSPGGSIDTQYF
TGTGCCAGCAGCCCTGGGGGGAGTATAGATACGCAGTATTTT
>TRBV19|.|TRBJ2-3|TRBD1
CASSFGQGGTQYF
TGTGCCAGTAGTTTCGGACAGGGAGGTACGCAGTATTTT
>TRBV6-1|few|TRBJ1-1|TRBD1
CASRGQFNTEAFF
TGTGCCAGCAGGGGACAGTTCAACACTGAAGCTTTCTTT
>TRBV7-6|.|TRBJ1-4|.
CASSRGGFGEKLFF
TGTGCCAGCAGCCGGGGGGGGTTCGGTGAAAAACTGTTTTTT
>TRBV5-1|.|TRBJ1-4|.
CASTRGTDEAPNEKLFF
TGCGCCAGCACCCGCGGGACGGACGAGGCGCCTAATGAAAAACTGTTTTTT